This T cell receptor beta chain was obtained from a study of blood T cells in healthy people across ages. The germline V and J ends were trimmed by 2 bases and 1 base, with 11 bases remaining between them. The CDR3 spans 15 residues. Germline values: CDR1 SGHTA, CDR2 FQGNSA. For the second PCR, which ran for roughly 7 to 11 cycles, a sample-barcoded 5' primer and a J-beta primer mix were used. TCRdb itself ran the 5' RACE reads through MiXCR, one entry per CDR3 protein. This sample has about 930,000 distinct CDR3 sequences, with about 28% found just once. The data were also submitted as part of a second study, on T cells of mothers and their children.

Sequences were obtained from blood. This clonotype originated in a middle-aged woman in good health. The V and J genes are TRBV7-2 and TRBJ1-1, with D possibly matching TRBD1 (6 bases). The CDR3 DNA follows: TGTGCCAGCAGCTTACAGGGGAACGAGAACACTGAAGCTTTCTTT. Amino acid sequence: CASSLQGNENTEAFF.